The T cell receptor (beta chain) described here comes from a study of T cells in Graves' hyperthyroidism and ophthalmopathy. In the study overall: Pretreatment peripheral blood was obtained at initial diagnosis.

TCR beta CDR3 regions were amplified from RNA transcripts. The TCR CDR3 was amplified in a first-round RT-PCR using the HTBI primer set. TCRdb used MiXCR to reprocess the multiplex PCR reads, holding one entry per CDR3 protein. The table shows roughly 840,000 distinct CDR3 sequences, with 38% occurring only once. Per germline, CDR1 LNHDA and CDR2 SQIVND (reference sequence). V was trimmed by 9 bases and J by 6 bases, leaving 15 bases between them. This CDR3 region has 12 residues. Diagnoses used clinical symptoms, serum thyroxine and TRAb, thyroid ultrasound and orbital computed tomography. The TCR sequence derives from a man between 18 and 35 years old with Graves' hyperthyroidism. The chain joins TRBV19 to TRBJ2-7, with D perhaps TRBD1 (5 bases). What was sequenced was blood. CDR3 coding DNA: TGTGCCAGCAGCCACGGACACAGCGAGCAGTACTTC. Protein: CASSHGHSEQYF.